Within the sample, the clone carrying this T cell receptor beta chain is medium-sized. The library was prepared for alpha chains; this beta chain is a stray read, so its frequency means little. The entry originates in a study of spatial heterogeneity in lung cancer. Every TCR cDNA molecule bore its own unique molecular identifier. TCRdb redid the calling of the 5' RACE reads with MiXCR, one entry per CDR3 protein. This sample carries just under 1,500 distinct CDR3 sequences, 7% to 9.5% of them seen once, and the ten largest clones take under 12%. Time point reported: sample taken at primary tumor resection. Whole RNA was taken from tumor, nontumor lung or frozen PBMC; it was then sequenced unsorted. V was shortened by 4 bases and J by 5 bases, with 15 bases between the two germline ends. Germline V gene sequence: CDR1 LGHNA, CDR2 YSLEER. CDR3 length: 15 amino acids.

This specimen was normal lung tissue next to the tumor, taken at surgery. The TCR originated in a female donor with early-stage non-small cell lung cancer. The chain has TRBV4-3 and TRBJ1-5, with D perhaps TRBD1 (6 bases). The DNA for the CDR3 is TGCGCCAGCAGCCGGCGTACAGGGTCCGATCAGCCCCAGCATTTT. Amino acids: CASSRRTGSDQPQHF.